These 29 T cell receptor beta chains originate from one sample sequenced in a study of OX40 agonist ivuxolimab in advanced cancers. Generated by immunoSEQ multiplex PCR, the TCRdb table keeps only in-frame clones and is missing some. The table lists over 50,000 clones, 92% of them singletons. The specimen comprised CD4+ or CD8+ T cells sorted from blood, sampled in a trial of the OX40 agonist ivuxolimab. These receptors all come from an adult with an advanced solid tumor such as melanoma, head and neck, liver or kidney cancer.

The chain links TRBV11-2 to TRBJ2-1, with 9 bases lining up with TRBD2. With V trimmed by 5 bases and J by 7 bases, 9 bases remained unmatched. This CDR3 comprises 15 residues. CDR1 is SGHAT and CDR2 is FQNNGV in the germline V gene. CDR3 coding DNA: TGTGCCAGCAGCGCCGTCCGGACTAGCGATAATGAGCAGTTCTTC. Amino acids: CASSAVRTSDNEQFF.

The chain links TRBV28 to TRBJ2-5; 8 bases agree with TRBD1. V dropped 3 bases and J dropped 5; count of bases not matched to a gene: 2. The CDR3 is 13 residues long. Germline CDR1 MDHEN, CDR2 SYDVKM. DNA of the CDR3: TGTGCCAGCAGTTTCAGGGGGCTGGAGACCCAGTACTTC. Amino acid sequence: CASSFRGLETQYF.

This rearrangement joins TRBV29-1 to TRBJ1-1; D unclear. V gave up 1 base and J gave up 11 bases, with 11 bases separating them. Germline V gene sequence: CDR1 SQVTM, CDR2 ANQGSEA. The CDR3 length is 11 residues. In DNA form, the CDR3 reads TGCAGCGTTGAAGCGCTGAGTTTGGCTTTCTTT. It yields the protein CSVEALSLAFF.

J is TRBJ2-1 and V is TRBV6-7; D is uncertain. TRBV6-7 is given ORF status, its function remaining uncertain. The CDR3 totals 10 residues. With 8 bases removed from V and 3 bases from J, the gap between germline ends came to 2 bases. CDR3 protein: CASGYNEQFF. The CDR3 DNA follows: TGTGCCAGCGGCTACAATGAGCAGTTCTTC.

The rearrangement uses TRBV27 and TRBJ2-1; 9 bases are shared with TRBD2. The V gene end was trimmed by 4 bases and the J gene end by 7 bases; junction bases not matched to a gene: 14. CDR1 and CDR2 (germline): MNHEY, SMNVEV (reference sequence). CDR3 length: 17 amino acids. CDR3 residues: CASSYGLAPSWANEQFF. CDR3 DNA sequence: TGTGCCAGCAGTTACGGACTAGCGCCGTCCTGGGCGAATGAGCAGTTCTTC.

This chain joins TRBV5-1 and TRBJ2-7; 7 nucleotides agree with TRBD2. This CDR3 contains 15 residues. Germline CDR1 and CDR2: SGHRS and YFSETQ. The ends lost 0 bases at V and 0 bases at J; junction bases unmatched: 3. The CDR3 bases are TGCGCCAGCAGCTTGGCCCGGGACTACTCCTACGAGCAGTACTTC. Protein product: CASSLARDYSYEQYF.

This chain uses TRBV6-5 with TRBJ2-5, with a weak D call TRBD1 (5 bases). V was trimmed by 5 bases and J by 0 bases, leaving 10 bases between them. The CDR3 length is 14 residues. The germline gives CDR1 MNHEY, CDR2 SVGAGI. This CDR3 reads CASSTGADQETQYF. The CDR3 DNA is TGTGCCAGCAGTACTGGGGCAGACCAAGAGACCCAGTACTTC.

This clone has just one count. V is TRBV9 and J is TRBJ1-4; D uncertain. V lost 1 base, J lost 3 bases, and 4 bases lay in between. CDR1 SGDLS and CDR2 YYNGEE come from the germline V gene. There are 13 residues in the CDR3. The CDR3 here is CASSVSPNEKLFF. The CDR3 bases are TGTGCCAGCAGCGTAAGCCCTAATGAAAAACTGTTTTTT.

The genes are TRBV2 and TRBJ2-1; the match to TRBD2 covers 8 bases. Germline trimming cut 7 bases from V and 4 bases from J; bases unmatched to any gene: 6. The CDR3 is 14 amino acids. Germline V lookup: CDR1 SNHLY, CDR2 FYNNEI. CDR3 sequence (DNA): TGTGCCAGCACGCGGGGGGTGTTATACAATGAGCAGTTCTTC. As protein: CASTRGVLYNEQFF.

This chain uses TRBV19 with TRBJ1-4; D call uncertain. V lost 7 bases and J lost 1, with 7 bases in between. CDR1 is LNHDA, CDR2 SQIVND, per germline (reference sequence). The CDR3 has 13 residues. The CDR3 sequence is CASMGITNEKLFF. The CDR3 DNA follows: TGTGCCAGTATGGGGATAACTAATGAAAAACTGTTTTTT. Full variable domain (missing parts from reference TRBV19 and TRBJ1-4): DGGITQSPKYLFRKEGQNVTLSCEQNLNHDAMYWYRQDPGQGLRLIYYSQIVNDFQKGDIAEGYSVSREKKESFPLTVTSAQKNPTAFYLCASMGITNEKLFFGSGTQLSVL.

The V gene is TRBV7-5, the J gene TRBJ2-2; TRBD1, the table's D call, was not compared with the DNA. TRBV7-5 is labeled a pseudogene. This CDR3 region has 16 residues. This CDR3 reads CARSTGQVADTGELFF. The DNA of the CDR3 is TGTGCCAGAAGCACAGGACAGGTCGCGGACACCGGGGAGCTGTTTTTT.

The chain recombines TRBV7-2 with TRBJ2-7, with 11 bases lining up with TRBD1. V trimming: 5 bases; J trimming: 3 bases; junction bases outside the gene matches: 3. CDR1 is SGHTA and CDR2 is FQGNSA in the germline V gene. The CDR3 sequence is 14 residues long. The CDR3 DNA follows: TGTGCCAGCAGCACCGGGACAGGGGGCTACGAGCAGTACTTC. Translated, it gives CASSTGTGGYEQYF. The entire variable domain, with the rest obtained from reference TRBV7-2 and TRBJ2-7, is as follows: GAGVSQSPSNKVTEKGKDVELRCDPISGHTALYWYRQSLGQGLEFLIYFQGNSAPDKSGLPSDRFSAERTGGSVSTLTIQRTQQEDSAVYLCASSTGTGGYEQYFGPGTRLTVT.

This sequence joins TRBV28 and TRBJ2-1, with 7 bases matching TRBD2. The CDR3 sequence is 15 residues long. Germline V gene sequence: CDR1 MDHEN, CDR2 SYDVKM. V gave up 2 bases and J gave up 8 bases; unmatched junction bases: 9. The CDR3 sequence: CASSLRGRAVYEQFF. The CDR3 DNA reads TGTGCCAGCAGTTTACGGGGGAGGGCTGTCTATGAGCAGTTCTTC.

The chain carries TRBV7-6 and TRBJ2-5, with D maybe TRBD2 (7 bases). The DNA end favors TRBJ2-7, so the J call may be wrong. The CDR3 contains 15 residues. CDR1 is SGHVS, CDR2 FNYEAQ, per germline. CDR3 in DNA: TGTGCCAGCACCCAAGAGGTCGGGGGGCGGTACGAGCAGTACTTC. Translation gives CASTQEVGGRYEQYF.

The chain carries TRBV19 and TRBJ2-3; D is undetermined. The V gene lost 5 bases and the J gene lost 2 bases, with 8 bases spanning the gap. This CDR3 region has 13 residues. The germline CDR1 and CDR2 sequences are LNHDA and SQIVND (reference sequence). For the CDR3, the DNA is TGTGCCAGTAGTTTCTTGGTCACAGATACGCAGTATTTT. Its protein is CASSFLVTDTQYF.

The chain's CDR3 is CASSLSGTNEQFF. The CDR3 region has the DNA TGTGCCAGCAGCTTAAGCGGGACCAATGAGCAGTTCTTC. The chain is built from TRBV7-9 and TRBJ2-1; 7 bases are a match to TRBD2. Germline assignment: CDR1 SEHNR and CDR2 FQNEAQ (reference sequence). This CDR3 is 13 amino acids long. The V and J ends lost 2 bases and 6 bases, in that order; junction bases with no gene match: 1.

The rearrangement links TRBV29-1 to TRBJ2-2, with a possible D match to TRBD2 (7 bases). The CDR3 runs to 14 residues. Germline values: CDR1 SQVTM, CDR2 ANQGSEA. Trimming took off 6 bases at V and 7 bases at J, with 18 bases between the two ends. CDR3 amino acids: CSVQPGGQVGELFF. The CDR3 nucleotides read TGCAGCGTCCAACCCGGGGGGCAAGTCGGGGAGCTGTTTTTT.

This chain connects TRBV6-5 to TRBJ1-1; D remains unclear. The CDR3 has 13 residues. Germline assignment: CDR1 MNHEY and CDR2 SVGAGI. V was pared by 6 bases and J by 6 bases, with 14 bases between. Here the CDR3 reads CASRPGPVAEAFF. CDR3 sequence (DNA): TGTGCCAGCAGACCGGGCCCCGTCGCTGAAGCTTTCTTT.

V is TRBV19 and J is TRBJ2-7; 9 positions agree with TRBD1. The germline gives CDR1 LNHDA, CDR2 SQIVND (reference sequence). CDR3 length: 14 residues. The V segment lost 5 bases and the J segment 0 bases; nucleotides outside the gene matches: 2. CDR3 region: CASSGTGSSYEQYF. The CDR3 nucleotides are TGTGCCAGTAGTGGGACAGGGTCCTCCTACGAGCAGTACTTC.

This clone appeared a single time. The V gene is TRBV5-1, the J gene TRBJ2-5; TRBD2 matches 9 bases. The V and J ends lost 4 bases and 3 bases, in that order; junction bases with no gene match: 7. Germline V gene lookup returns CDR1 SGHRS and CDR2 YFSETQ. CDR3 length: 15 residues. The CDR3 is CASSNLAGMEETQYF. Written as DNA, the CDR3 is TGCGCCAGCAGCAATCTAGCGGGAATGGAAGAGACCCAGTACTTC.

This sequence joins TRBV19 and TRBJ2-7; D might be TRBD2 (5 bases). This CDR3 is 13 amino acids long. CDR1 and CDR2 (germline): LNHDA, SQIVND (reference sequence). Trimming stripped 5 bases from V and 6 bases from J, with 14 bases between. The CDR3 nucleotides read TGTGCCAGTAGTGCCACTAGACTTGCCGAGCAGTACTTC. It encodes CASSATRLAEQYF.

This chain joins TRBV7-9 and TRBJ1-1; TRBD1 agrees at 10 bases. The V gene's germline CDR1 is SEHNR and CDR2 FQNEAQ (reference sequence). This CDR3 has 12 residues. V dropped 6 bases and J dropped 10; count of bases not matched to a gene: 5. CDR3 coding DNA: TGTGCCAGCAGTTCTGGACAGGGGGTAGCTTTCTTT. This gives the protein CASSSGQGVAFF.

The rearrangement joins TRBV5-5 to TRBJ2-3; 7 bases agree with TRBD2. The germline CDR1 and CDR2 sequences are SGHKS and YYEKEE (reference sequence). The V gene end was trimmed by 6 bases and the J gene end by 4 bases; junction bases not matched to a gene: 11. The CDR3 runs to 15 residues. This chain's CDR3 is CASTTGLVGPDTQYF. The CDR3 nucleotides are TGTGCCAGCACCACCGGACTAGTTGGGCCAGATACGCAGTATTTT.

This rearrangement joins TRBV29-1 to TRBJ2-1; TRBD2 aligns across 12 bases. The CDR3 runs to 12 residues. Losses at the gene ends were 6 bases for V and 9 bases for J; bases not matched to a gene: 3. In germline, CDR1 is SQVTM, CDR2 ANQGSEA. The CDR3 reads CSVGLAGFEQFF. Here the CDR3 DNA reads TGCAGCGTAGGACTAGCGGGATTTGAGCAGTTCTTC.

The chain uses TRBV2 and TRBJ2-7, with D possibly being TRBD2 (5 bases). Germline V gene sequence: CDR1 SNHLY, CDR2 FYNNEI. The CDR3 spans 12 residues. V shed 7 bases and J shed 4 bases, with 11 bases lying between them. The CDR3 DNA is TGTGCCAGCATCGAGGGATGGTACGAGCAGTACTTC. As protein: CASIEGWYEQYF.

V and J are TRBV28 and TRBJ2-1; the D is unclear. Germline CDR1 is MDHEN and CDR2 is SYDVKM. V gave up 1 base and J gave up 5 bases, with 15 bases separating them. CDR3 size: 16 residues. This chain's CDR3 is CASSLFYLGRNNEQFF. The CDR3 bases are TGTGCCAGCAGTTTATTCTATCTGGGTCGTAACAATGAGCAGTTCTTC.

This chain connects TRBV28 to TRBJ2-3, with D possibly TRBD2 on 6 matching bases. In germline, CDR1 is MDHEN, CDR2 SYDVKM. Deletions cut 7 bases from V and 5 bases from J, with 22 bases between. This CDR3 comprises 16 residues. This CDR3 is CASTTLLRGSKDTQYF. CDR3 coding DNA: TGTGCCAGCACCACGTTATTACGGGGGTCTAAAGATACGCAGTATTTT. The full variable domain, with the rest looked up from reference TRBV28 and TRBJ2-3, is DVKVTQSSRYLVKRTGEKVFLECVQDMDHENMFWYRQDPGLGLRLIYFSYDVKMKEKGDIPEGYSVSREKKERFSLILESASTNQTSMYLCASTTLLRGSKDTQYFGPGTRLTVL.

This chain joins TRBV9 and TRBJ2-3; tentative D call: TRBD2 (5 bases). The CDR3 consists of 12 residues. Germline CDR1 is SGDLS and CDR2 is YYNGEE. Trimming shortened V by 3 bases and J by 7 bases, and 9 bases separated the two germline ends. The CDR3 spells CASSGSAHTQYF. The CDR3 DNA follows: TGTGCCAGCAGCGGTAGCGCTCATACGCAGTATTTT. Full variable domain (remainder filled in from reference TRBV9 and TRBJ2-3): DSGVTQTPKHLITATGQRVTLRCSPRSGDLSVYWYQQSLDQGLQFLIQYYNGEERAKGNILERFSAQQFPDLHSELNLSSLELGDSALYFCASSGSAHTQYFGPGTRLTVL.

The V and J genes are TRBV29-1 and TRBJ2-1; 13 bases fit TRBD2. The CDR3 extends over 16 amino acids. CDR1 is SQVTM, CDR2 ANQGSEA, per germline. With 0 bases clipped from V and 7 bases from J, the junction kept 6 bases outside the gene matches. The CDR3 coding sequence is TGCAGCGTTGAAGAAACTAGCGGGAGGGCCGTTAATGAGCAGTTCTTC. This sequence encodes CSVEETSGRAVNEQFF.